This T cell receptor (beta chain) emerged from a study of shared clonotypes between healthy human individuals. Profiling relied on immunoSEQ multiplex PCR, and the TCRdb table lists in-frame clones only, not all of them. The data hold fewer than 400,000 clones, with roughly 70% observed a single time. CDR3 length equals 15 residues. The germline V and J ends were trimmed by 4 bases and 1 base, with 11 bases remaining between them. The germline V gene has CDR1 SGHRS and CDR2 YFSETQ. Sequencing was carried out using memory CD4+ T cells sorted from blood. Subset of the sample: CD45RA-negative fraction. The sequence came from a man under 40 in good health. This rearrangement joins TRBV5-1 to TRBJ1-4, with TRBD1 as a possible D gene (5 bases). In DNA, the CDR3 is TGCGCCAGCAGCCCGGGCGACAGAACTAATGAAAAACTGTTTTTT. Translating gives CASSPGDRTNEKLFF.